The 21 T cell receptor beta chains given below trace back to one sample, sequenced in a study of breast tumors, draining lymph nodes, adjacent tissues. TCRdb passed the multiplex PCR reads through MiXCR, listing each CDR3 protein once. The table includes approximately 300,000 distinct CDR3 sequences, over 30% detected once. Samples came from axillary lymph nodes draining the breast cancer. Source material: axillary lymph node tissue. These receptors were taken from a female donor with breast cancer. Some clones in this sample may be carry-over from other donors' samples.

The sample holds many counts of this clonotype. The chain recombines TRBV6-5 with TRBJ2-5; D possibly matches TRBD1 or TRBD2 (7 bases each). V was trimmed by 6 bases and J by 6 bases, leaving 17 bases between them. This CDR3 has 14 residues. Germline lookup yields CDR1 MNHEY and CDR2 SVGAGI. CDR3 sequence: CASSPRGGGKTQYF. CDR3 DNA: TGTGCCAGCAGCCCCAGGGGGGGAGGAAAGACCCAGTACTTC.

This clonotype was counted only a few times. A much larger clone differs by one base, so this may be a read error. The gene calls are TRBV6-1 and TRBJ2-2; 8 nucleotides match TRBD1. Germline trimming cut 5 bases from V and 7 bases from J; bases unmatched to any gene: 9. CDR3 length: 15 residues. Germline CDR1 and CDR2: MNHNS and SASEGT. CDR3 sequence reads: CASSRYRGSDGELFF. As DNA, the CDR3 is TGTGCCAGCAGTCGGTACAGGGGGAGTGACGGGGAGCTGTTTTTT.

This clonotype was recorded many times. V usage is TRBV4-1 and J usage is TRBJ1-5; D is ambiguous. The germline V gene has CDR1 MGHRA and CDR2 YSYEKL. This CDR3 has 17 amino acids. V was pared by 1 base and J by 0 bases, with 13 bases between. The CDR3 DNA reads as TGCGCCAGCAGCCAAGCATCGGGCAGTCGTAGCAATCAGCCCCAGCATTTT. Translating it yields CASSQASGSRSNQPQHF.

This clonotype was seen repeatedly, ten times or more. This chain connects TRBV4-2 to TRBJ1-5; D is possibly TRBD1 (6 bases). This CDR3 contains 15 residues. V dropped 1 base and J dropped 5 bases, with 12 bases sitting between them. CDR1 LGHNA and CDR2 YNFKEQ come from the germline V gene. Here the CDR3 DNA reads TGTGCCAGCAGCCAAGCGCAGGGGATCCATCAGCCCCAGCATTTT. Its protein is CASSQAQGIHQPQHF.

V and J are TRBV6-1 and TRBJ2-7; D ambiguous. Germline V gene data show CDR1 as MNHNS and CDR2 as SASEGT. The CDR3 has 12 amino acids. Trimming took off 11 bases at V and 3 bases at J, with 14 bases between the two ends. The CDR3: CAGRPRFYEQYF. The CDR3 coding sequence is TGTGCCGGACGGCCTAGATTCTACGAGCAGTACTTC.

This clonotype was recorded at least ten times. The V gene is TRBV12-3 or TRBV12-4, the J gene TRBJ2-5; 8 nucleotides match TRBD1. The junction had 1 base not matched to a gene; V was cut back by 4 bases and J by 3 bases. The CDR3 length is 13 residues. The CDR3 coding sequence is TGTGCCAGCAGTTCAGGGGGCGAAGAGACCCAGTACTTC. The encoded protein is CASSSGGEETQYF.

The genes are TRBV9 and TRBJ2-2; D possibly corresponds to TRBD2 (5 bases). Germline loops: CDR1 SGDLS, CDR2 YYNGEE. The CDR3 has 13 amino acids. V was trimmed by 1 base and J by 7 bases, leaving 8 bases between them. CDR3 residues: CASSVTTSGELFF. DNA for the CDR3: TGTGCCAGCAGCGTAACTACTAGCGGGGAGCTGTTTTTT.

Worth noting for this clonotype: A read error may explain this, as a much larger clone is one base away. The rearrangement links TRBV5-6 to TRBJ1-3; tentative D call: TRBD1 (5 bases). CDR1 SGHDT and CDR2 YYEEEE come from the germline V gene. The CDR3 is made up of 13 amino acids. Trimming took off 4 bases at V and 8 bases at J, with 13 bases between the two ends. The chain's CDR3 is CASSRAGLDTIYF. The CDR3 nucleotides read TGTGCCAGCAGCCGGGCAGGGCTGGACACCATATATTTT.

With regard to this clonotype: This could be a read error, since a much larger clone is one nucleotide away. The rearrangement links TRBV11-3 to TRBJ2-3, with 8 bases identical to TRBD1. With V trimmed by 5 bases and J by 0 bases, 13 bases remained unmatched. The length of the CDR3 is 18 residues. Germline-derived CDR1 and CDR2 are SGHNT and YENEEA. The CDR3 sequence: CASSQGASASPSTDTQYF. CDR3 DNA: TGTGCCAGCAGCCAGGGGGCTAGCGCGAGTCCTAGCACAGATACGCAGTATTTT.

This clonotype was seen many times. The J gene is TRBJ1-5, the V gene TRBV19, with no clear D. V lost 5 bases and J lost 0, with 14 bases in between. From germline, CDR1 is LNHDA and CDR2 SQIVND (reference sequence). The CDR3 contains 16 residues. CDR3 sequence reads: CASSSQKAYSNQPQHF. In DNA, the CDR3 is TGTGCCAGTAGTTCGCAAAAAGCGTATAGCAATCAGCCCCAGCATTTT. Filled out from reference TRBV19 and TRBJ1-5, the complete variable domain reads DGGITQSPKYLFRKEGQNVTLSCEQNLNHDAMYWYRQDPGQGLRLIYYSQIVNDFQKGDIAEGYSVSREKKESFPLTVTSAQKNPTAFYLCASSSQKAYSNQPQHFGDGTRLSIL.

A remark on this clonotype: A much larger clone differs from this one at a single base, so this may be a read error. The chain couples TRBV30 to TRBJ2-7, with 7 bases fitting TRBD1. With 3 bases clipped from V and 7 bases from J, the junction kept 9 bases outside the gene matches. Germline V gene data show CDR1 as GTSNPN and CDR2 as SVGIG (reference sequence). This CDR3 spans 13 amino acids. The CDR3 sequence is CAWSQTGAREQYF. The DNA of the CDR3 is TGTGCCTGGAGCCAAACAGGGGCGAGGGAGCAGTACTTC.

This clonotype was recorded many times. CDR3 nucleotide sequence: TGCGCCAGCAGCCATAAAGGGACTTCCTACGAGCAGTACTTC. Translating gives CASSHKGTSYEQYF. The gene calls are TRBV4-1 and TRBJ2-7, with D tentatively TRBD2 (6 bases). CDR3 length equals 14 residues. Trimming took off 3 bases at V and 1 base at J, with 10 bases between the two ends. The germline CDR1 and CDR2 sequences are MGHRA and YSYEKL.

In its sample, this clonotype was seen many times. The gene calls are TRBV7-9 and TRBJ2-5; 7 nucleotides match TRBD2. The length of the CDR3 is 14 residues. Germline assignment: CDR1 SEHNR and CDR2 FQNEAQ (reference sequence). Germline trimming cut 4 bases from V and 1 base from J; bases unmatched to any gene: 3. DNA of the CDR3: TGTGCCAGCAGCTCTTGGGGGGGCCAAGAGACCCAGTACTTC. Its translation is CASSSWGGQETQYF.

This clonotype was seen repeatedly, ten times or more. The chain employs TRBV19 and TRBJ1-6, with 7 positions matching TRBD1. The CDR3 length is 17 residues. Germline CDR1 reads LNHDA; CDR2 reads SQIVND (reference sequence). With V trimmed by 7 bases and J by 6 bases, 15 bases remained unmatched. As DNA, the CDR3 is TGTGCCAGTACTTCCACACTCGGGACAGCCGTTAATTCACCCCTCCACTTT. Residues: CASTSTLGTAVNSPLHF.

This clonotype was seen at least ten times. The chain carries TRBV4-2 and TRBJ2-5; 9 bases fit TRBD1. The junction had 8 bases not matched to a gene; V was cut back by 1 base and J by 5 bases. Germline V gene lookup returns CDR1 LGHNA and CDR2 YNFKEQ. This CDR3 is 16 amino acids long. CDR3 loop: CASSQADPTGGETQYF. The CDR3 DNA follows: TGTGCCAGCAGCCAAGCCGACCCTACAGGGGGCGAGACCCAGTACTTC.

A remark on this clonotype: Possible read error: a much larger clone is one base away. V usage is TRBV7-9 and J usage is TRBJ2-3; 9 positions match TRBD1. The germline V gene has CDR1 SEHNR and CDR2 FQNEAQ (reference sequence). The CDR3 is 17 residues long. Unmatched junction bases numbered 12, after V lost 3 bases and J lost 5 bases. The CDR3 loop is CASSFVPGQGLVDTQYF. CDR3 in DNA: TGTGCCAGCAGCTTCGTCCCGGGACAGGGCCTGGTAGATACGCAGTATTTT.

The chain recombines TRBV30 with TRBJ2-7, with TRBD1 matching 8 bases. V gave up 3 bases and J gave up 6 bases; unmatched junction bases: 4. This CDR3 is 12 amino acids long. The germline V gene has CDR1 GTSNPN and CDR2 SVGIG (reference sequence). Written as DNA, the CDR3 is TGTGCCTGGAGAGGACAGGGCGCCGAGCAGTACTTC. The encoded protein is CAWRGQGAEQYF.

This clonotype was seen more than once but under ten times. A much larger clone lies one base from this, so it may be a read error. V gene TRBV20-1 combines with J gene TRBJ2-1, with D possibly TRBD1 on 5 matching bases. CDR1 is DFQATT and CDR2 is SNEGSKA in the germline V gene (reference sequence). This CDR3 has 11 residues. CDR3 nucleotide sequence: TGCAGTGCTGGTATTAGGGGTGAGCAGTCCTTC. It codes for CSAGIRGEQSF.

This clonotype has at least ten counts. The rearrangement uses TRBV5-8 and TRBJ2-2; D may be TRBD1 (6 bases). Germline assignment: CDR1 SGHTS and CDR2 YDEGEE. V was pared by 9 bases and J by 1 base, with 10 bases between. The CDR3 spans 13 residues. The CDR3 DNA follows: TGTGCCATCCCGGACAGGAACACCGGGGAGCTGTTTTTT. It specifies CAIPDRNTGELFF.

This clonotype has ten or more counts. CDR3 region: CASSNWDRGSGGYTF. CDR3 nucleotide sequence: TGTGCCAGCAGCAACTGGGACAGGGGTTCTGGTGGCTACACCTTC. The chain has TRBV11-2 and TRBJ1-2; 10 nucleotides match TRBD1. Trimming took 5 bases from V and 7 from J; bases not matched to a gene: 10. CDR1 and CDR2 from the germline V gene are SGHAT and FQNNGV. The CDR3 is made up of 15 amino acids.

There are many counts of this clonotype. The chain is built from TRBV4-2 and TRBJ2-7, with 7 bases identical to TRBD2. V shed 2 bases, J shed 2 bases, and the junction held 6 bases outside the gene matches. The CDR3 totals 15 residues. Germline values: CDR1 LGHNA, CDR2 YNFKEQ. The CDR3, as DNA: TGTGCCAGCAGCCAAACGTCTAGCGGAACCTACGAGCAGTACTTC. It codes for CASSQTSSGTYEQYF.